A selection of T cell receptor beta chains follows, all from one sample in a study of T cell repertoires in cytomegalovirus infection. TCRdb independently ran MiXCR on the reads; one entry per CDR3 protein. The sample consists of approximately 750,000 distinct CDR3 sequences, 35% to 45% of them appearing once. The sequenced sample consisted of PBMCs. These receptors originate from a human donor in good health (CMV status not recorded). Some clones in this sample may be carry-over from other donors' samples. Both conserved end residues are part of each CDR3. The order of the fields is J gene, D gene, V gene, clone size, CDR3 DNA, CDR3 protein. The D gene is left open where the match is weak. Where a row states a size, it is once, few, many or the class of an expanded clone; other rows omit it.

TRBJ1-1,NA,TRBV12-3/TRBV12-4,few,TGTGCCAGCAGCCGGGCCAGGGTGGTTGCTGAAGCTTTCTTT,CASSRARVVAEAFF
TRBJ2-2,TRBD1,TRBV28,NA,TGTGCCAGCAGCCGTCCCGGGACAGGGTTGGGGGCCGGGGAGCTGTTTTTT,CASSRPGTGLGAGELFF
TRBJ1-2,NA,TRBV6-5,NA,TGTGCCAGCAGCCCCTATGAGGACAGCGGCTATGGCTACACCTTC,CASSPYEDSGYGYTF
TRBJ1-2,NA,TRBV7-9,many,TGTGCCAGCAGCTTGTTGACTGAGGGGCCTGGCTACACCTTC,CASSLLTEGPGYTF
TRBJ1-5,NA,TRBV28,NA,TGTGCCACCACAGGGAGCAATCAGCCCCAGCATTTT,CATTGSNQPQHF
TRBJ2-1,NA,TRBV11-1,NA,TGTGCCAGCAGCTTAGACCGCCTTGGAAATGAGCAGTTCTTC,CASSLDRLGNEQFF
TRBJ2-1,NA,TRBV4-3,NA,TGCGCCAGCAGCCAAGATTGGTCAGCGCGTTACTACAATGAGCAGTTCTTC,CASSQDWSARYYNEQFF
TRBJ1-5,TRBD1,TRBV6-1,few,TGTGCCAGCAGCCGGGACAGGGGGGGTCAGCCCCAGCATTTT,CASSRDRGGQPQHF
TRBJ2-7,NA,TRBV29-1,few,TGCAGCGTTGCACAGAGTAGCTCCTACGAGCAGTACTTC,CSVAQSSSYEQYF
TRBJ2-1,TRBD2,TRBV3-1,NA,TGTGCCAGCAGCCAACTTACCGGGACTAGACTAAGCAATGAGCAGTTCTTC,CASSQLTGTRLSNEQFF
TRBJ2-1,NA,TRBV4-2,NA,TGTGCCAGCAGCCAAGATGGGGCCCGGTATGAGCAGTTCTTC,CASSQDGARYEQFF
TRBJ2-5,TRBD2,TRBV28,few,TGTGCCAGCAGTTTAGCCCAGGCGGGAGGGCCCTCAGAGGCAGAGGCCCAGTACTTC,CASSLAQAGGPSEAEAQYF
TRBJ1-6,NA,TRBV7-6,few,TGTGCCAGCAGCTCGGGACTGAAGATCGATTCACCCCTCCACTTT,CASSSGLKIDSPLHF
TRBJ2-5,NA,TRBV7-9,many,TGTGCCAGCAGCTCGAGACAGCCCAGGAAGGAGACCCAGTACTTC,CASSSRQPRKETQYF
TRBJ1-3,NA,TRBV6-4,many,TGTGCCAGCATAACTCACTCTGGAAACACCATATATTTT,CASITHSGNTIYF
TRBJ2-2,TRBD1,TRBV20-1,NA,TGCAGTGCTAGAGATGGTGACAGGGCTGAGATCGGCGGGGAGCTGTTTTTT,CSARDGDRAEIGGELFF
TRBJ2-1,TRBD1,TRBV5-1,few,TGCGCCAGCAGCCCCGACAGGGGGCATGAGCAGTTCTTC,CASSPDRGHEQFF
TRBJ1-5,NA,TRBV20-1,NA,TGCAGTTCTAGGGCGACAGTGAGCAATCAGCCCCAGCATTTT,CSSRATVSNQPQHF
TRBJ2-1,NA,TRBV24-1,NA,TGTGCCACCAGTGATTTGGGGGGAGTCGACTACAATGAGCAGTTCTTC,CATSDLGGVDYNEQFF
TRBJ1-6,NA,TRBV10-3,NA,TGTGCCATCAGTGAGTCGATCCCCGGCGTGGCGGGAGGGCGAATTTCACCCCTCCACTTT,CAISESIPGVAGGRISPLHF
TRBJ2-1,TRBD1,TRBV7-6,few,TGTGCCAGCAGCTTTGGCCAGGGGGAAGTCGGCTCCTACAATGAGCAGTTCTTC,CASSFGQGEVGSYNEQFF
TRBJ2-7,NA,TRBV6-2/TRBV6-3,many,TGTGCCAGCAGTTACTCGAGTGAGCGCGAGCAGTACTTC,CASSYSSEREQYF
TRBJ2-1,TRBD2,TRBV12-3/TRBV12-4,once,TGTGCCAGCAGTCCCGGACTAGCTTCGAATGAGCAGTTATTC,CASSPGLASNEQLF
TRBJ2-7,NA,TRBV12-3/TRBV12-4,few,TGTGCCAGCAGCCGAACTAGTGCGCAGTACTTC,CASSRTSAQYF
TRBJ1-6,TRBD1,TRBV6-8,NA,TGTGCCAGCAGCTACAGGGGAGAAGGCTATAATTCACCCCTCCACTTT,CASSYRGEGYNSPLHF
TRBJ1-2,NA,TRBV28,few,TGTGCCAGCAGTTTCGAGGGTGGGTCCACCTTC,CASSFEGGSTF
TRBJ2-3,TRBD2,TRBV28,NA,TGTGCCAGCACCCTTGCGGGAGAGGCAGATACGCAGTATTTT,CASTLAGEADTQYF
TRBJ1-3,NA,TRBV28,NA,TGTGCCAGCCAGACCGCTCTGGAAAACACCATATATTTT,CASQTALENTIYF
TRBJ2-5,TRBD2,TRBV7-9,few,TGTGCCAGCAGCTTTCCAGCGGGAGTACCCCAAGAGACCCAGTACTTC,CASSFPAGVPQETQYF
TRBJ2-5,TRBD2,TRBV29-1,NA,TGCAGCGTTGAAGAAACCGGGAGGGAGGGCCAGTACTTC,CSVEETGREGQYF
TRBJ1-2,NA,TRBV28,few,TGTGCCAGCAGGACAGAACTCTATGGCTACACCTTC,CASRTELYGYTF
TRBJ2-7,NA,TRBV12-3/TRBV12-4,NA,TGTGCCAGCAGTTCGGTCATTGGGCTGGAGCAGTACTTC,CASSSVIGLEQYF
TRBJ1-1,NA,TRBV7-2,NA,TGTGCCAGCAGCTTAGAAGCGCTTACGAACACTGAAGCTTTCTTT,CASSLEALTNTEAFF
TRBJ1-2,NA,TRBV20-1,few,TGCAGTGCTAGAGATTTCCGGGGAGAGGGACCCTATGGCTACACCTTC,CSARDFRGEGPYGYTF
TRBJ2-1,TRBD1,TRBV5-6,NA,TGTGCCAGCGAAGAGGGACAGTTATACAATGAGCAGTTCTTC,CASEEGQLYNEQFF
TRBJ2-7,NA,TRBV10-3,NA,TGTGCCATCAGCGCCGGGGTAGGCTCCGAGCAGTACTTC,CAISAGVGSEQYF
TRBJ2-7,NA,TRBV4-1,few,TGTGCCAGCAGCCCAGGAGTTGGCGGGCTGGCCTACGAGCAGTACTTC,CASSPGVGGLAYEQYF
TRBJ2-1,NA,TRBV20-1,NA,TGCAGTGCTAGAGATTGGAGAGTTCCATACTCCTACAATGAGCAGTTCTTC,CSARDWRVPYSYNEQFF
TRBJ2-3,NA,TRBV11-2,NA,TGTGCCAGCAGCTCTAAGCGGAGCACAGATACGCAGTATTTT,CASSSKRSTDTQYF
TRBJ1-6,NA,TRBV20-1,NA,TGCAGTGCTAGAGCAGGGAATAATTCACCCCTCCACTTT,CSARAGNNSPLHF
TRBJ1-6,NA,TRBV7-6,NA,TGTGCCAGCAGCTCCGCTCAGGGCCCCTATAATTCACCCCTCCACTTT,CASSSAQGPYNSPLHF
TRBJ1-5,TRBD1,TRBV7-2,NA,TGTGCCAGCAGCTTAAAATCAGGGGGCGGTCAGCCCCAGCATTTT,CASSLKSGGGQPQHF
TRBJ1-6,NA,TRBV4-1,few,TGCGCCAGCAGCCACAATAATTGGGACCGACATAGCTCCTATAATTCACCCCTCCACTTT,CASSHNNWDRHSSYNSPLHF
TRBJ2-5,NA,TRBV27,NA,TGTGCCAGCGGCCTCAGAGGCTCATGGGAGACCCAGTACTTC,CASGLRGSWETQYF
TRBJ1-1,NA,TRBV10-3,few,TGTGCCATCGGCCGAGGGGCTGAAGCTTTCTTT,CAIGRGAEAFF
TRBJ2-3,TRBD1,TRBV28,NA,TGTGCCAGCAGTCTACTCCCCCCTGACAGGGGCGGGGATACGCAGTATTTT,CASSLLPPDRGGDTQYF